Listed below are T cell receptor beta chains from one sample, sequenced in a study of Ad26.COV2.S vaccination and SARS-CoV-2 variants. The data were produced by immunoSEQ multiplex PCR, yet TCRdb's version contains in-frame clones alone and is incomplete. The sample carries about 320,000 clones, around 84% recorded once. The sample here was peripheral blood, taken in a trial of Ad26.COV2.S vaccine versus placebo. The receptors derive from a person between 18 and 60 years old who received the Ad26.COV2.S COVID-19 vaccine or a placebo. Both conserved end residues are part of each CDR3. Each record gives: D gene, J gene, CDR3 length, V gene, clone size, CDR3 protein, CDR3 DNA. D genes are given only for firm matches. Some rows mark clone size as missing; the rest say once, few, many or name a class of expanded clone.

TRBD1 TRBJ2-2 13 TRBV30 once CAWRPTGSGELFF TGTGCCTGGAGACCGACAGGGTCCGGGGAGCTGTTTTTT
TRBD1 TRBJ1-2 15 TRBV24-1 . CATSDPDRGVYGYTF TGTGCCACCAGTGATCCTGACAGGGGGGTCTATGGCTACACCTTC
. TRBJ1-4 17 TRBV15 . CATSSRDDFPTNEKLFF TGTGCCACCAGCAGTCGGGACGACTTTCCAACTAATGAAAAACTGTTTTTT
. TRBJ2-4 12 TRBV9 . CASSAGGNIQYF TGTGCCAGCAGCGCAGGTGGAAACATTCAGTACTTC
TRBD1 TRBJ2-7 14 TRBV6-5 . CASRSGDSSYEQYF TGTGCCAGCAGGTCCGGGGACAGCTCCTACGAGCAGTACTTC
TRBD1 TRBJ2-3 15 TRBV4-3 . CASSQGQGVWDTQYF TGCGCCAGCAGCCAAGGACAGGGGGTTTGGGATACGCAGTATTTT
. TRBJ2-3 16 TRBV7-2 . CASSLGQGPVTDTQYF TGTGCCAGCAGCTTAGGGCAGGGGCCAGTGACAGATACGCAGTATTTT
. TRBJ1-1 13 TRBV5-1 . CASTQLANTEAFF TGCGCCAGCACCCAGCTGGCGAACACTGAAGCTTTCTTT
TRBD1 TRBJ1-1 16 TRBV15 . CATSMGQGSWDTEAFF TGTGCCACCAGCATGGGACAGGGATCGTGGGACACTGAAGCTTTCTTT
. TRBJ2-7 11 TRBV11-2 . CASSHSSEQYF TGTGCCAGCAGCCACTCTTCCGAGCAGTACTTC
. TRBJ2-3 15 TRBV6-5 . CASSYSGLSTDTQYF TGTGCCAGCAGTTACTCTGGCCTGAGCACAGATACGCAGTATTTT
TRBD1 TRBJ2-7 14 TRBV9 . CASSVGQDIYEQYF TGTGCCAGCAGCGTCGGACAGGACATCTACGAGCAGTACTTC
. TRBJ2-2 15 TRBV7-2 . CASSLRSINTGELFF TGTGCCAGCAGCTTACGGAGTATAAACACCGGGGAGCTGTTTTTT
. TRBJ1-2 15 TRBV9 once CASSVESGGRYGYTF TGTGCCAGCAGCGTAGAGTCTGGGGGGCGATATGGCTACACCTTC
. TRBJ1-6 14 TRBV6-6 . CASKAGELSRGLHF TGTGCCAGCAAGGCAGGGGAGTTAAGTCGGGGCCTCCACTTT